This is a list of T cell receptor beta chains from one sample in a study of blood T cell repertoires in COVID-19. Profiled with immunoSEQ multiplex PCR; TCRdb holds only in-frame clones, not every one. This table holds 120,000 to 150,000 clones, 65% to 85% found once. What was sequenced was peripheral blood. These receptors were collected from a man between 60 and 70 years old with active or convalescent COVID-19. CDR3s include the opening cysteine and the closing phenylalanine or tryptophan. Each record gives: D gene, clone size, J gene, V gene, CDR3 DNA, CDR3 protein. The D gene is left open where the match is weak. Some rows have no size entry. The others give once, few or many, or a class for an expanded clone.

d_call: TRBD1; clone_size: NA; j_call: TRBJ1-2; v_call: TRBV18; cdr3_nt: TGTGCCAGCTCGGGGGACAGTTACCTCGGAGGAGGCTACACCTTC; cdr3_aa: CASSGDSYLGGGYTF
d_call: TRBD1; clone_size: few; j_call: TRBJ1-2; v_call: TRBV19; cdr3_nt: TGTGCCAGTAGTACCGCCACAGGGGGCGGCTACACCTTC; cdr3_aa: CASSTATGGGYTF
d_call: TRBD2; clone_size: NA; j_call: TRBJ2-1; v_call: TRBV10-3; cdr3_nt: TGTGCCATCTCCATAGCGGGGGAGCAGTTCTTC; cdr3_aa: CAISIAGEQFF
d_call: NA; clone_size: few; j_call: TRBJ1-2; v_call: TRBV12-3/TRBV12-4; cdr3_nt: TGTGCCAGCAGTTTAGGGCAGGGCAGGGGCTACACCTTC; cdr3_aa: CASSLGQGRGYTF
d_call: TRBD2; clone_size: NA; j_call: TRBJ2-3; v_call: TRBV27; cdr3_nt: TGTGCCAGCAGCTTTCTAGGGGCGGGAGGGAAAGATACGCAGTATTTT; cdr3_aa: CASSFLGAGGKDTQYF
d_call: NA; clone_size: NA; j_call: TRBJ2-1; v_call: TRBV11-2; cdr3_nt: TGTGCCAGCAGCTTAGATTATGGAGGGAGTGAGCAGTTCTTC; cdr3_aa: CASSLDYGGSEQFF
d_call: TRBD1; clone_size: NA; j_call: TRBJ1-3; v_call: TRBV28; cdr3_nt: TGTGCCAGTGTCAAGACAGGGAATTTTGGAAACACCATATATTTT; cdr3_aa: CASVKTGNFGNTIYF
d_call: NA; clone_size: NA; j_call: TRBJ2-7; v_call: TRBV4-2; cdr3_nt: TGTGCCAGCAGCCAAGATCTGGCGGGGATCTTACCGTACGAGCAGTACTTC; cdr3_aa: CASSQDLAGILPYEQYF
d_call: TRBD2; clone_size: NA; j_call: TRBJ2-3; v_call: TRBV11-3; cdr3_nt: TGTGCCAGCAGCTTAGGAGGTAGCGGGGGCACAGATACGCAGTATTTT; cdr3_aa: CASSLGGSGGTDTQYF
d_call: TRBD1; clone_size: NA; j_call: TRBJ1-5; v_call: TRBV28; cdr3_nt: TGTGCCAGCAGTTTATGGAGCAGGGGGTATAGCAATCAGCCCCAGCATTTT; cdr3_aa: CASSLWSRGYSNQPQHF
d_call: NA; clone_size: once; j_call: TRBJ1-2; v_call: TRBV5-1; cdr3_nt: TGCGCCAGCTCCCTCGACCAGGGTGCAAGCTACACCTTC; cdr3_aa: CASSLDQGASYTF
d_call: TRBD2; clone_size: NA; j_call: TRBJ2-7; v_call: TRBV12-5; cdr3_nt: TGTGCTAGTGGTTGGGAGCGGGGGGCCTACGAGCAGTACTTC; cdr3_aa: CASGWERGAYEQYF
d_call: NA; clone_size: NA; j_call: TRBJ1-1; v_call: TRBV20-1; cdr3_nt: TGCAGTGCATTCGAGAGTAATGAAGCTTTCTTT; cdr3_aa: CSAFESNEAFF
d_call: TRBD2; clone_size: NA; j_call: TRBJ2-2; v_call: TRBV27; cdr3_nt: TGTGCCAGCACCGAAGGGGCGGGAGGGCCCACCGGGGAGCTGTTTTTT; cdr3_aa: CASTEGAGGPTGELFF
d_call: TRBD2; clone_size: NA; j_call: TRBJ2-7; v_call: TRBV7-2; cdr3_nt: TGTGCCAGCAGCTTGGGGTCACGACTAGCTTCCGAGCAGTACTTC; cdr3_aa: CASSLGSRLASEQYF
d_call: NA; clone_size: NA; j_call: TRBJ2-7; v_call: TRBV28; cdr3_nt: TGTGCCACCCGCGACTTACCAAGCGAGCAGTACTTC; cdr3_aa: CATRDLPSEQYF
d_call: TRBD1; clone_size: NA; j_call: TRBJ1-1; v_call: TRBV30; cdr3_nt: TGTGCCTGGAGTTTCACAGGGGTCACTGAAGCTTTCTTT; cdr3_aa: CAWSFTGVTEAFF
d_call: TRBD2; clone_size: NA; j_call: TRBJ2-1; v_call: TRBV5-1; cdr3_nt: TGCGCCAGCAGCTTGGGGACTAGCGGCATTAATGAGCAGTTCTTC; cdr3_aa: CASSLGTSGINEQFF
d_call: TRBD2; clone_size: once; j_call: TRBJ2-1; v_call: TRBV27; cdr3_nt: TGTGCCAGCAGTTTAAACCCTAGCGGGAGCAATGAGCAGTTCTTC; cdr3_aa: CASSLNPSGSNEQFF
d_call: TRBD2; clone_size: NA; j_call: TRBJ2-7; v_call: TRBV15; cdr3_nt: TGTGCCACCAGCAGGAGCGGGAGTTCCTACGAGCAGTACTTC; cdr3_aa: CATSRSGSSYEQYF
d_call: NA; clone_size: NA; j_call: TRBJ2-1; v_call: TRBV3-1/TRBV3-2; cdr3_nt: TGTGCCAGCAGCCAAGCCCTCCTGCTGGGGGGCTACAATGAGCAGTTCTTC; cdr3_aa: CASSQALLLGGYNEQFF
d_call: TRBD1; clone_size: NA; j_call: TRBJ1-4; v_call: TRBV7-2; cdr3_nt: TGTGCCAGCAGCTTATTCTCCACAGGGGGGAGTGAAAAACTGTTTTTT; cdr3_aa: CASSLFSTGGSEKLFF
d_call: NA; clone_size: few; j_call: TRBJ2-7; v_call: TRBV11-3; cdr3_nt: TGTGCCAGCAGCTTAGATACGAGGGACTCCCAGCACGAGCAGTACTTC; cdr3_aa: CASSLDTRDSQHEQYF
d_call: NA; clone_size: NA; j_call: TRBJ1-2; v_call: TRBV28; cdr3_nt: TGTGCCAGCAGTTCCCAGCGAAACCCGTCTAACTATGGCTACACCTTC; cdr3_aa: CASSSQRNPSNYGYTF
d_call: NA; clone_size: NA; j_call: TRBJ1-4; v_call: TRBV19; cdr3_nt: TGTGCCAGTAGTCCCCTAGCAGTGGCTAATGAAAAACTGTTTTTT; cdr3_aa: CASSPLAVANEKLFF
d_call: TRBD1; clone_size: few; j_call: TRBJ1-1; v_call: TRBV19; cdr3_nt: TGTGCCAGTAGCCGTCCCGGACAGGGGAACACTGAAGCTTTCTTT; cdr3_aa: CASSRPGQGNTEAFF
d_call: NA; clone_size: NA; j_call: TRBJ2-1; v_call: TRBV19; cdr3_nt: TGTGCCAGTAGTAGGAACCGTGACCAGGGGAATGAGCAGTTCTTC; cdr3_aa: CASSRNRDQGNEQFF
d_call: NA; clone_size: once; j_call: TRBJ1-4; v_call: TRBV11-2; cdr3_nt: TGTGCCAGCAGCTTCCGACTCCTAACAACTAATGAAAAACTGTTTTTT; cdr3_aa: CASSFRLLTTNEKLFF
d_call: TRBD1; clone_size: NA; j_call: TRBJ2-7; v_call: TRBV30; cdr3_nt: TGTGCGTCCGGGACAGGGGGCGGGCTAGAGACTAGCGCGATATGCTACGAGCAGTACTTC; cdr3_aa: CASGTGGGLETSAICYEQYF
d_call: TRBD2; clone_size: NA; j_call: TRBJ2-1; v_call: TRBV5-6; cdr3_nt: TGTGCCAGCAGCTATTACCTAGATACTAGCGGGAGTTTCGATGAGCAGTTCTTC; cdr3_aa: CASSYYLDTSGSFDEQFF
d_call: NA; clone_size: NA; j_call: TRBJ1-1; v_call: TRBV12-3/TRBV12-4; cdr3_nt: TGTGCCAGCAGTTCCCCAGGCCGGGGTGAAGCTTTCTTT; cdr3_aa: CASSSPGRGEAFF
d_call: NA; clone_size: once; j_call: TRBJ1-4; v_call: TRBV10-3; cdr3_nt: TGTGCCATCAGAGGCAGGGATGATGAAAAACTGTTTTTT; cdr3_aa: CAIRGRDDEKLFF
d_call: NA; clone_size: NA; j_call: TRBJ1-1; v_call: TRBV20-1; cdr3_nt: TGTAGGGGCGTGAGCACTGAAGCTTTCTTT; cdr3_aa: CRGVSTEAFF
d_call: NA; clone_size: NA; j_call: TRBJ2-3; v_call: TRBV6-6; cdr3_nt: TGTGCCAGCAGTTACCCGGACTCCTCTAGCACAGATACGCAGTATTTT; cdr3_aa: CASSYPDSSSTDTQYF
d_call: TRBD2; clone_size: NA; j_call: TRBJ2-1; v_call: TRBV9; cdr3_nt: TGTGCCAGCAGCGCTCGGGGGGGCGACGCCTACAATGAGCAGTTCTTC; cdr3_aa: CASSARGGDAYNEQFF
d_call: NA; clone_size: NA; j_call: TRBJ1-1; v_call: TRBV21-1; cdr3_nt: TGTGCCAGCAGCAAAGCGTGGACAGGGGCGCAAGACACTGAAGCTTTCTTT; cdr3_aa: CASSKAWTGAQDTEAFF
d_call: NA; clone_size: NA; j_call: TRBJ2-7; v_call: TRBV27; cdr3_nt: TGTGCCAGCTCCGGAGGGAACTACGAGCAGTACTTC; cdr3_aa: CASSGGNYEQYF
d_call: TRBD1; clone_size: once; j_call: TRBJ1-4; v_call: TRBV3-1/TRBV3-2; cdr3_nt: TGTGCCAGCAGCCAACGACAGGGTAGTGATGAAAAACTGTTTTTT; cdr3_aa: CASSQRQGSDEKLFF
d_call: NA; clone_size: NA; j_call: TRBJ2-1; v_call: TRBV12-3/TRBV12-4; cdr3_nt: TGTGCCAGCAGTTTAGGGAGGGGGCAGTTCTTC; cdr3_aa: CASSLGRGQFF
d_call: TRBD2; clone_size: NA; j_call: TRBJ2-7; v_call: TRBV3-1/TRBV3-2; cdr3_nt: TGTGCCAGCAGCCAAGACAGCGGGGGTTGGAAAGAGCAGTACTTC; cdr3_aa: CASSQDSGGWKEQYF
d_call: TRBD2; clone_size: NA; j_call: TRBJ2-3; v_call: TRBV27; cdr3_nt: TGTGCCAGCAGTTTCGGACTAGCGGGAGGGCGTACGCAGTATTTT; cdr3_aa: CASSFGLAGGRTQYF
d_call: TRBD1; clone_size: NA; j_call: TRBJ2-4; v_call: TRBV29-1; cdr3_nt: TGCAGCGGTTCTTCGGGGACAGGGAACATTCAGTACTTC; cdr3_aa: CSGSSGTGNIQYF
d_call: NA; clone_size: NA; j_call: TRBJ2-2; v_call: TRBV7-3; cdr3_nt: TGTGCCAGCAGCTTATCGGGTAGCGGAAACACCGGGGAGCTGTTTTTT; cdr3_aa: CASSLSGSGNTGELFF
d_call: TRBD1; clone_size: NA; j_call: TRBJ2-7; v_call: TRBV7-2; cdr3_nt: TGTGCCAGCAGCCGACAGGGCCCCCACGAGCAGTACTTC; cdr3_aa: CASSRQGPHEQYF
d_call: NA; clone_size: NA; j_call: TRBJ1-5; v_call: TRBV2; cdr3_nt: TGTGCCAGCAGTACCGGGAACAATCAGCCCCAGCATTTT; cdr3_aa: CASSTGNNQPQHF
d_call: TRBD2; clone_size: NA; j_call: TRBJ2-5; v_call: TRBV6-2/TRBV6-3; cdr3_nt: TGTGCCAGCAGCCCTTACGCGGGAGAGGCCCAAGAGACCCAGTACTTC; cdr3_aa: CASSPYAGEAQETQYF
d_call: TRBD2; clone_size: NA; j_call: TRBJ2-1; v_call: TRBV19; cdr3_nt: TGTGCCAGTAGTATTGAGAGCGGGAGCTCCTACAATGAGCAGTTCTTC; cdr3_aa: CASSIESGSSYNEQFF
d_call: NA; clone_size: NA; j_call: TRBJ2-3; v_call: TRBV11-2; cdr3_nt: TGTGCCAGCAGCGAGAAATTTCCAGATACGCAGTATTTT; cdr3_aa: CASSEKFPDTQYF
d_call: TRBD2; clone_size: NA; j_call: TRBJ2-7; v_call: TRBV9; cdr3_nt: TGTGCCAGCAGCGTAGCAGGCTCGGTAGCGGGAGCCTACGAGCAGTACTTC; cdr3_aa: CASSVAGSVAGAYEQYF
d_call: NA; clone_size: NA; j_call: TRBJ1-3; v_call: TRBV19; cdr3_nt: TGTGCCAGTATGCCGTCGGGGGGATCTGGAAACACCATATATTTT; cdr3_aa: CASMPSGGSGNTIYF
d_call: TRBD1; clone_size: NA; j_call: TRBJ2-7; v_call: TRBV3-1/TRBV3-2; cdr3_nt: TGTGCCAGCAGCCAAGACCCAGGGGGCTACGAGCAGTACTTC; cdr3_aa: CASSQDPGGYEQYF